This entry lists 17 T cell receptor beta chains sequenced from one sample in a study of monozygotic twins with inflammatory bowel disease. Using the 5' RACE reads, TCRdb records one entry per CDR3 protein without DNA. Recorded for this sample: 140,000 to 150,000 distinct CDR3 sequences. Sequencing was carried out using blood. All receptors derive from a human donor with ulcerative colitis or Crohn's disease, or a healthy co-twin of an affected twin (not recorded which).

Here the CDR3 reads CSVAYRGGNTIYF. The chain uses TRBV29-1 and TRBJ1-3; with no DNA, the TCRdb D assignment of TRBD1 cannot be verified. This CDR3 spans 13 amino acids. Germline assignment: CDR1 SQVTM and CDR2 ANQGSEA.

The chain carries TRBV10-3 and TRBJ1-4. CDR3 length: 11 residues. From germline, CDR1 is ENHRY and CDR2 SYGVKD. CDR3 loop: CAIKTEGELFF.

The genes are TRBV19 and TRBJ1-1; absent DNA, TCRdb's TRBD1 call cannot be checked. The CDR3 is 14 residues long. Looked up from germline, CDR1 is LNHDA and CDR2 is SQIVND (reference sequence). The CDR3 sequence is CASSTGQQNTEAFF.

CDR3 protein: CASSYSRDSTYQPQHF. The chain employs TRBV6-5 and TRBJ1-5; the D call of TRBD1 rests on TCRdb alone, since no DNA is present to check it. Germline values: CDR1 MNHEY, CDR2 SVGAGI. The CDR3 contains 16 residues.

The genes are TRBV20-1 and TRBJ2-5; TCRdb lists TRBD2, though no DNA is available to test this call. CDR1 is DFQATT, CDR2 SNEGSKA, per germline (reference sequence). The CDR3 runs to 19 residues. The CDR3 region is CSARSFEIASESLGETQYF.

The chain combines TRBV7-2 with TRBJ2-1; the TCRdb call, TRBD2, lacks DNA for checking. Per the germline V gene, CDR1 is SGHTA and CDR2 is FQGNSA. The CDR3 covers 17 residues. The CDR3 region is CASSLVPANGLGYEQFF. Using reference TRBV7-2 and TRBJ2-1 for the parts outside the CDR3, the full variable domain is GAGVSQSPSNKVTEKGKDVELRCDPISGHTALYWYRQSLGQGLEFLIYFQGNSAPDKSGLPSDRFSAERTGGSVSTLTIQRTQQEDSAVYLCASSLVPANGLGYEQFFGPGTRLTVL.

The CDR3 spells CATKGTGKYLEAFF. V and J are TRBV2 and TRBJ1-1; the D call of TRBD1 rests on TCRdb alone, since no DNA is present to check it. Per the germline V gene, CDR1 is SNHLY and CDR2 is FYNNEI. The CDR3 has 14 residues.

The chain has TRBV28 and TRBJ2-2; as DNA is missing, the TRBD1 call by TCRdb cannot be tested. The CDR3 runs 16 residues. Germline CDR1 MDHEN, CDR2 SYDVKM. The CDR3 reads CASSVQPGQGWRELFF.

CDR3 residues: CASSPFAGLAGEDEETQYF. This chain joins TRBV11-1 and TRBJ2-5; TCRdb's assignment of TRBD2 cannot be checked, as there is no DNA. The CDR3 runs to 19 residues. Germline CDR1 reads SGHAT; CDR2 reads FQDESV (reference sequence).

This rearrangement joins TRBV11-2 to TRBJ1-2; the TCRdb D gene call, TRBD1, has no DNA to confirm it. Germline V gene lookup returns CDR1 SGHAT and CDR2 FQNNGV. The CDR3 has 13 residues. The CDR3 sequence is CASSRDLGYGYTF. Full variable domain (rest looked up from reference TRBV11-2 and TRBJ1-2): EAGVAQSPRYKIIEKRQSVAFWCNPISGHATLYWYQQILGQGPKLLIQFQNNGVVDDSQLPKDRFSAERLKGVDSTLKIQPAKLEDSAVYLCASSRDLGYGYTFGSGTRLTVV.

V usage is TRBV9 and J usage is TRBJ1-1. This CDR3 is 14 amino acids long. The V gene's germline CDR1 is SGDLS and CDR2 YYNGEE. Here the CDR3 reads CASSVTPMNTEAFF.

The chain joins TRBV4-2 to TRBJ2-7; no DNA is available, so the TRBD2 call from TCRdb remains unchecked. CDR3 length: 14 residues. Germline CDR1 reads LGHNA; CDR2 reads YNFKEQ. The CDR3 here is CASSQSGRSDEQYF.

The V call is TRBV14, the J call TRBJ1-1. CDR3 length: 15 amino acids. Germline V gene lookup returns CDR1 SGHDN and CDR2 FVKESK. CDR3 in amino acids: CASSQELVGYAEAFF.

This sequence joins TRBV11-1 and TRBJ2-7; the D call of TRBD2 rests on TCRdb alone, since no DNA is present to check it. The CDR3 is made up of 17 amino acids. Germline V lookup: CDR1 SGHAT, CDR2 FQDESV (reference sequence). CDR3: CASSFPLLSGYSYEQYF.

V gene TRBV3-1 combines with J gene TRBJ1-2; TCRdb's D call, TRBD1, is unchecked because there is no DNA. The CDR3 sequence is 14 residues long. The germline gives CDR1 LGHDT, CDR2 YNNKEL (reference sequence). The chain's CDR3 is CASSYRAQDYGYTF.

The chain links TRBV30 to TRBJ1-5. The CDR3 contains 15 residues. Germline values: CDR1 GTSNPN, CDR2 SVGIG (reference sequence). The CDR3 loop reads CAWGRAGKSNQPQHF.

J is TRBJ2-1 and V is TRBV5-1; absent DNA, TCRdb's TRBD2 call cannot be checked. CDR3 size: 15 residues. The germline V gene has CDR1 SGHRS and CDR2 YFSETQ. CDR3 loop: CASSLAGGEHNEQFF.